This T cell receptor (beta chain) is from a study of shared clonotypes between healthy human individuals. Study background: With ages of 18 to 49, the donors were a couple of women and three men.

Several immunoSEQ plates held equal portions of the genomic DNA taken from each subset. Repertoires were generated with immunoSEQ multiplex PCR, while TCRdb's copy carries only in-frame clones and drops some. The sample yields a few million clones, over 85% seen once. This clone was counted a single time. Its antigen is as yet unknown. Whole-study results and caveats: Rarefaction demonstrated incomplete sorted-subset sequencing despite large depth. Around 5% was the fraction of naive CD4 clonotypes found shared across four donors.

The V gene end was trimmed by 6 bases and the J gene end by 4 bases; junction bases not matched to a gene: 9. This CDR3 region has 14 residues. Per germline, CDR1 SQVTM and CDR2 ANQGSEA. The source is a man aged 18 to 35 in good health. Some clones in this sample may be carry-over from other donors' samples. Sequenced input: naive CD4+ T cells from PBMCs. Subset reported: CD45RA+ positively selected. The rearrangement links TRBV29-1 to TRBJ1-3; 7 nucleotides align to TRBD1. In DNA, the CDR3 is TGCAGCGTCCTACAGGGGTCGGGCGGAAACACCATATATTTT. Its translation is CSVLQGSGGNTIYF.